Included here is one T cell receptor beta chain sequence, with context. Sequencing used immunoSEQ multiplex PCR; TCRdb keeps in-frame clones, though not all of them. The sample has about 150,000 clones; approximately 91% are singletons. The record originates from a study of blood T cell repertoires in COVID-19. Germline-derived CDR1 and CDR2 are MDHEN and SYDVKM. The CDR3 contains 14 residues. V dropped 3 bases and J dropped 8 bases, with 13 bases sitting between them. The V and J genes are TRBV28 and TRBJ1-4; D perhaps matches TRBD1 (5 bases). The clonotype was recovered from a man over 45 with acute or convalescent COVID-19. The sequencing sample was made of peripheral blood. CDR3 protein: CASSFGGVQEKLFF. DNA of the CDR3: TGTGCCAGCAGTTTTGGGGGGGTTCAAGAAAAACTGTTTTTT.